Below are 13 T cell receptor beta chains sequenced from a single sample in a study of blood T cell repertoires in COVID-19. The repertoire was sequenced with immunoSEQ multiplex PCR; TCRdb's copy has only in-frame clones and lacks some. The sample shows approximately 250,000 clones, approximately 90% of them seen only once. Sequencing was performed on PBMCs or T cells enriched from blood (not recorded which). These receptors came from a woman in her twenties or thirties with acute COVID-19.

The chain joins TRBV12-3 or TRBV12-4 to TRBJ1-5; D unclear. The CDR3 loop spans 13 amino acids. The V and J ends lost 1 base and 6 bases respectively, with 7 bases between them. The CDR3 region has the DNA TGTGCCAGCAGTTTAGGGAGCCTTCAGCCCCAGCATTTT. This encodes CASSLGSLQPQHF.

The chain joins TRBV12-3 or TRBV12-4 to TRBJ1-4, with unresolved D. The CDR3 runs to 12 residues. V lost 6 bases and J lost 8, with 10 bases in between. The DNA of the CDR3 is TGTGCCAGCAGCCCGTCCAGGGAAAAACTGTTTTTT. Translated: CASSPSREKLFF.

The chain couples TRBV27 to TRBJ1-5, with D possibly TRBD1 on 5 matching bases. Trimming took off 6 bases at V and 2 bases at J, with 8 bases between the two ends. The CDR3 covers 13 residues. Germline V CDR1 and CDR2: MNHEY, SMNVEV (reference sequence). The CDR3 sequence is CASSVGRNQPQHF. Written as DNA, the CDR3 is TGTGCCAGCAGCGTGGGGCGCAATCAGCCCCAGCATTTT.

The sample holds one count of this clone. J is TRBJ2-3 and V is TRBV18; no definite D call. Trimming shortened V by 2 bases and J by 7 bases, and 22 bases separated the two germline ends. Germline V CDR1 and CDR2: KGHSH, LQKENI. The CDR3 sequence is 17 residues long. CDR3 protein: CASSPTAIPTIENTQYF. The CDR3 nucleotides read TGTGCCAGCTCACCAACAGCAATTCCGACAATCGAGAATACGCAGTATTTT.

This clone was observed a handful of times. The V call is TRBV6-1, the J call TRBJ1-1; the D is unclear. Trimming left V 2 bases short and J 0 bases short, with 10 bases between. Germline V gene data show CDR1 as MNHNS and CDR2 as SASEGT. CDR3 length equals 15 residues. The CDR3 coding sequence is TGTGCCAGCAGTGAACAGGCCCTCTTGAACACTGAAGCTTTCTTT. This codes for CASSEQALLNTEAFF.

The CDR3 coding sequence is TGTGCCAGCAGGTCCACAGGACCCGACGACTACGAGCAGTACTTC. It is translated as CASRSTGPDDYEQYF. The chain is built from TRBV28 and TRBJ2-7; D perhaps matches TRBD1 (5 bases). Germline lookup yields CDR1 MDHEN and CDR2 SYDVKM. Trimming shortened V by 6 bases and J by 3 bases, and 18 bases separated the two germline ends. This CDR3 is built from 15 residues.

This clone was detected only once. The CDR3 sequence is CASRDSAVYNEQFF. Written as DNA, the CDR3 is TGTGCCAGCAGGGACAGTGCCGTCTACAATGAGCAGTTCTTC. This chain links TRBV7-9 with TRBJ2-1, with TRBD1 as a possible D gene (6 bases). Trimming left V 6 bases short and J 3 bases short, with 12 bases between. CDR1 is SEHNR, CDR2 FQNEAQ, per germline (reference sequence). The CDR3 loop spans 14 amino acids.

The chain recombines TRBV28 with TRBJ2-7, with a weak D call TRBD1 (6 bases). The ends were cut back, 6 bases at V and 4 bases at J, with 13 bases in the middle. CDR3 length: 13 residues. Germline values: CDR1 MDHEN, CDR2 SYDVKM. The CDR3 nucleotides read TGTGCCAGCAGAGGGGGACACCTTTACGAGCAGTACTTC. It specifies CASRGGHLYEQYF.

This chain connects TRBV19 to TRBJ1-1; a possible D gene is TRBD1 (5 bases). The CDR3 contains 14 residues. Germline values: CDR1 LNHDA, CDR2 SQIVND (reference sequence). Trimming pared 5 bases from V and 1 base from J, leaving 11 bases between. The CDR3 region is CASSPSTENTEAFF. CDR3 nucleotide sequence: TGTGCCAGTAGTCCTTCGACAGAGAACACTGAAGCTTTCTTT.

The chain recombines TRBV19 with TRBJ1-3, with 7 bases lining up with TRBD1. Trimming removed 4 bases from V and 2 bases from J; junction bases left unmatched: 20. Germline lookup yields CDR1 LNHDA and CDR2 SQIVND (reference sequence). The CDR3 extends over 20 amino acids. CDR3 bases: TGTGCCAGTAGTACCCCGCCCAAAAGAGGGGGCGACGGCGCTGGAAACACCATATATTTT. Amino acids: CASSTPPKRGGDGAGNTIYF.

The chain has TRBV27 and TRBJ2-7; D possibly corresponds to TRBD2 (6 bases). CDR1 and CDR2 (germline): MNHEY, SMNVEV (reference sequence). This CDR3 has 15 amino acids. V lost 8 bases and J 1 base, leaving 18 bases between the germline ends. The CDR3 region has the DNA TGTGCCAGCTCAGGGATGCCCGGGACTTCCTACGAGCAGTACTTC. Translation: CASSGMPGTSYEQYF.

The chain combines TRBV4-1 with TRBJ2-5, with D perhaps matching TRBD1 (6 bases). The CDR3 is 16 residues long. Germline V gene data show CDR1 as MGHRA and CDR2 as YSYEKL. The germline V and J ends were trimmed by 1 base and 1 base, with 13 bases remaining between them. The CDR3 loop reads CASSQAAGALQETQYF. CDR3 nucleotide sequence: TGCGCCAGCAGCCAAGCAGCAGGGGCCCTCCAAGAGACCCAGTACTTC.

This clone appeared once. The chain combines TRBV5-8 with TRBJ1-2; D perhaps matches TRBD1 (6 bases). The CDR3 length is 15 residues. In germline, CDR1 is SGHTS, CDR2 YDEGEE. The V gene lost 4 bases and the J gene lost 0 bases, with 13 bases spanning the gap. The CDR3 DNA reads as TGTGCCAGCAGCAAGAGGGACACCTCTAACTATGGCTACACCTTC. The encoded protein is CASSKRDTSNYGYTF.